This section outlines one TCR beta chain sequence together with its context. The antigen remains unidentified. RNA, at about 0.45 to 1 ug, was reverse transcribed with random hexamers. TCRdb re-called the immunoSEQ multiplex PCR reads with MiXCR, one entry per CDR3 protein. The table shows under 200,000 distinct CDR3 sequences, with 95% occurring only once. The sample belongs to a study of CD8 T cells in Susac syndrome. The wider study: Patients with Susac syndrome, at blood draw, were therapy-naive, on corticosteroids, or on intravenous immunoglobulin alone. Study outcomes and limitations: Roughly 5 Susac-specific public clones appeared in CD8+ TEMRA repertoires, and around 16 in total CD8+ repertoires. Among active patients and in TEMRA cells, CD8+ clonal expansion in Susac reached its peak.

The ends lost 0 bases at V and 7 bases at J; junction bases unmatched: 5. Germline values: CDR1 LGHDT, CDR2 YNNKEL (reference sequence). This CDR3 comprises 16 residues. CD8+ and CD4+ T cells from blood underwent TCR beta sequencing, which was carried out in a high-throughput format. The source is a human donor with Susac syndrome. This chain connects TRBV3-1 to TRBJ1-6; the match to TRBD1 covers 8 bases. Sequenced input: CD8+ T cells from PBMCs. CDR3 sequence (DNA): TGTGCCAGCAGCCAAGAAGGACAGGGATTAAATTCACCCCTCCACTTT. Protein sequence: CASSQEGQGLNSPLHF.